One TCR beta chain is described in this entry. The CDR3 totals 15 residues. Per the germline V gene, CDR1 is MNHEY and CDR2 is SMNVEV (reference sequence). V dropped 0 bases and J dropped 10 bases, with 15 bases sitting between them. This sample is part of a study of blood T cell repertoires in COVID-19. Study-wide context: In each case, the material was cDNA or gDNA derived from T cells, B-cell-depleted T cells, or PBMCs.

Original methodology: Reference gene primer amplification yielded estimated nucleated cell counts. The table came from immunoSEQ multiplex PCR; TCRdb's copy has only in-frame clones and leaves some out. For V, J and clone size, that table is used; D and trimming come from the DNA. The sample carries about 300,000 clones, 70% to 90% recorded once. The V call is TRBV27, the J call TRBJ1-4; the D gene is possibly TRBD1 (6 bases). The TCR was taken from a woman younger than 45 who had recovered from COVID-19. What was sequenced was PBMCs or T cells enriched from blood (not recorded which). The CDR3 DNA reads as TGTGCCAGCAGTTTATCGTATCGGGACACAGGAAAACTGTTTTTT. It yields the protein CASSLSYRDTGKLFF.